Detailed here is one T cell receptor beta chain. This sample was taken from a study of cytomegalovirus exposure and HLA in healthy donors. PCR primers comprised 60 Vbeta and 13 Jbeta primers. The assay was immunoSEQ multiplex PCR, and TCRdb's table has in-frame clones only and misses some. The sample holds fewer than 150,000 clones, about 74% seen once. V lost 4 bases to trimming and J lost 6 bases; unmatched junction nucleotides: 7. The V gene's germline CDR1 is SGHTS and CDR2 YDEGEE. The CDR3 totals 15 residues. This clonotype originated in a woman in her forties or fifties in good health and CMV-seronegative. The sample taken for sequencing was PBMCs. The J gene is TRBJ2-7, the V gene TRBV5-8; TRBD2 matches at 13 bases. Here the CDR3 reads CASSLTSGGAGEQYF. CDR3 nucleotide sequence: TGTGCCAGCAGCCTAACTAGCGGGGGGGCCGGCGAGCAGTACTTC.